The following is a T cell receptor beta chain sequence with its context. Its antigen is unknown. These data are taken from a study of shared clonotypes between healthy human individuals. The study's findings and limits: Four donors held approximately 4.5% of naive CD4 clonotypes in common. Larger estimated richness was generally seen in naive subsets than in memory subsets.

The J segment lost 3 bases and the V segment lost 4 bases, leaving 6 bases of the junction unmatched. The CDR3 is made up of 16 amino acids. The germline CDR1 and CDR2 sequences are LNHDA and SQIVND (reference sequence). Clones were sequenced by immunoSEQ multiplex PCR, and TCRdb holds only the in-frame ones, with some missing. This table has about a million clones, approximately 76% appearing once. This TCR derives from a young man in good health. J is TRBJ1-4 and V is TRBV19; 9 bases align to TRBD1. Material: memory CD4+ T cells sorted from blood. Subset in this sample: CD45RA-negative fraction. The CDR3 loop reads CASSKGTGRPNEKLFF. The CDR3 coding sequence is TGTGCCAGTAGTAAAGGGACAGGGCGTCCTAATGAAAAACTGTTTTTT.